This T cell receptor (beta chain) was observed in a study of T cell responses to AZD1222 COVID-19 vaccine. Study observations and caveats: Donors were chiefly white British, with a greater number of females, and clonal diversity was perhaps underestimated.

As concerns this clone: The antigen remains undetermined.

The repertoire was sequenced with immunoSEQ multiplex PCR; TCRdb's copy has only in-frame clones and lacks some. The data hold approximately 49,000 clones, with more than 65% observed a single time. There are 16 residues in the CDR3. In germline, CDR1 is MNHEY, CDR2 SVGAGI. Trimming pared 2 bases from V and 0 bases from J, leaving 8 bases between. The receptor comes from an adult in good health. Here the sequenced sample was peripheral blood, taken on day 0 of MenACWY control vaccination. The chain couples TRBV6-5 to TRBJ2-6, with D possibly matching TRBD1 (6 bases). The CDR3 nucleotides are TGTGCCAGCAGTTACGGACAGTTCTCTGGGGCCAACGTCCTGACTTTC. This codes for CASSYGQFSGANVLTF.